Listed here are 21 T cell receptor beta chains from one sample, sequenced in a study of blood T cell repertoires in COVID-19. The protocol was immunoSEQ multiplex PCR, while the TCRdb copy is restricted to in-frame clones and leaves out a portion. This table holds under 300,000 clones, 86% found once. The sample taken for sequencing was peripheral blood. The receptors shown here come from a man aged 60 to 69 with acute or convalescent COVID-19.

This chain links TRBV23-1 with TRBJ2-1; 7 nucleotides align to TRBD2. TRBV23-1 is labeled an ORF, and its function is uncertain. Trimming cost V 2 bases and J 8 bases; bases outside gene matches: 6. The CDR3 is 14 amino acids. The CDR3 reads CASSQAGEGDEQFF. As DNA, the CDR3 is TGCGCCAGCAGTCAAGCCGGGGAGGGCGATGAGCAGTTCTTC.

This clone appeared a single time. V and J are TRBV6-5 and TRBJ1-6; possibly TRBD1 for D (5 bases). The CDR3 is made up of 16 amino acids. Per the germline V gene, CDR1 is MNHEY and CDR2 is SVGAGI. Between the trimmed V and J ends, which lost 0 bases and 7 bases, there was a span of 13 bases. CDR3 sequence reads: CASSYSPGRANSPLHF. The CDR3 nucleotides are TGTGCCAGCAGTTACTCCCCCGGCAGGGCCAATTCACCCCTCCACTTT.

The chain combines TRBV23-1 with TRBJ1-2; D is possibly TRBD1 (6 bases). TRBV23-1 carries the ORF label, with uncertain function. Trimming removed 4 bases at V and 8 bases at J, with 20 bases between. The CDR3 length is 15 residues. This CDR3 is CASSPPGEPWEGYTF. The CDR3 coding sequence is TGCGCCAGCAGTCCACCAGGGGAACCTTGGGAGGGCTACACCTTC.

The rearrangement joins TRBV25-1 to TRBJ1-2, with a weak D call TRBD1 (6 bases). Germline loops: CDR1 MGHDK, CDR2 SYGVNS. V lost 4 bases, J lost 8 bases, and 14 bases lay in between. This CDR3 region has 13 residues. The CDR3 protein is CASSGTGLGGYTF. Here the CDR3 DNA reads TGTGCCAGCAGTGGTACAGGGCTGGGGGGCTACACCTTC.

This chain links TRBV27 with TRBJ1-2; D unresolved. Germline CDR1 and CDR2: MNHEY and SMNVEV (reference sequence). There are 19 residues in the CDR3. V lost 7 bases and J lost 4, with 31 bases in between. CDR3 bases: TGTGCCAGCATCGACGGAGCGCACGGCGCCTACCGCCCCTTCTATGGCTACACCTTC. Translating gives CASIDGAHGAYRPFYGYTF.

The chain recombines TRBV28 with TRBJ1-6, with 10 nucleotides matching TRBD1. Germline assignment: CDR1 MDHEN and CDR2 SYDVKM. The CDR3 extends over 13 amino acids. Trimming cost V 6 bases and J 8 bases; bases outside gene matches: 1. CDR3 in DNA: TGTGCCAGCAGGGGGACAGGGGATTCACCCCTCCACTTT. It encodes CASRGTGDSPLHF.

The chain has TRBV30 and TRBJ1-5; D possibly corresponds to TRBD1 (6 bases). From germline, CDR1 is GTSNPN and CDR2 SVGIG (reference sequence). The CDR3 is 14 amino acids. Between the trimmed V and J ends, which lost 1 base and 4 bases, there was a span of 11 bases. The CDR3: CAWSADRKNQPQHF. In DNA form, the CDR3 reads TGTGCCTGGAGTGCCGACAGGAAGAATCAGCCCCAGCATTTT.

This chain links TRBV19 with TRBJ2-5, with D possibly being TRBD2 (7 bases). From germline, CDR1 is LNHDA and CDR2 SQIVND (reference sequence). The CDR3 totals 12 residues. Trimming left V 6 bases short and J 4 bases short, with 9 bases between. CDR3 amino acids: CASRGGGETQYF. The CDR3, as DNA: TGTGCCAGTAGAGGGGGGGGAGAGACCCAGTACTTC.

V usage is TRBV15 and J usage is TRBJ2-5, with D perhaps matching TRBD2 (5 bases). Germline V gene data show CDR1 as LNHNV and CDR2 as YYDKDF (reference sequence). The CDR3 covers 15 residues. V lost 0 bases to trimming and J lost 0 bases, with 8 bases between them. CDR3 loop: CATSRDLRDQETQYF. CDR3 coding DNA: TGTGCCACCAGCAGAGATTTGCGGGACCAAGAGACCCAGTACTTC.

The genes are TRBV19 and TRBJ2-1, with D possibly matching TRBD2 (6 bases). V was shortened by 1 base and J by 5 bases, with 15 bases between the two germline ends. The CDR3 contains 16 residues. Germline V lookup: CDR1 LNHDA, CDR2 SQIVND (reference sequence). The DNA for the CDR3 is TGTGCCAGTAGTATAGGGGGGGTACCAACGAACAATGAGCAGTTCTTC. This gives the protein CASSIGGVPTNNEQFF.

J is TRBJ2-3 and V is TRBV9, with 10 bases identical to TRBD1. This CDR3 has 18 amino acids. V was pared by 0 bases and J by 6 bases, with 13 bases of the junction left unmatched. Germline V gene data show CDR1 as SGDLS and CDR2 as YYNGEE. The CDR3 bases are TGTGCCAGCAGCGTAGATAACGAGACAGGGGGCGAGTGGGATACGCAGTATTTT. Amino acid sequence: CASSVDNETGGEWDTQYF. The entire variable domain, with the rest obtained from reference TRBV9 and TRBJ2-3, is as follows: DSGVTQTPKHLITATGQRVTLRCSPRSGDLSVYWYQQSLDQGLQFLIQYYNGEERAKGNILERFSAQQFPDLHSELNLSSLELGDSALYFCASSVDNETGGEWDTQYFGPGTRLTVL.

This clone was seen just once. This chain connects TRBV6-5 to TRBJ1-2; D is unresolved. CDR1 is MNHEY, CDR2 SVGAGI, per germline. CDR3 length equals 13 residues. Trimming removed 4 bases from V and 0 bases from J, with 6 bases in between. CDR3: CASSFTANYGYTF. The CDR3 DNA follows: TGTGCCAGCAGTTTTACAGCTAACTATGGCTACACCTTC.

The chain couples TRBV6-2 or TRBV6-3 to TRBJ1-5; TRBD1 might be the D (6 bases). The V end lost 5 bases, the J end lost 3 bases, and 14 bases lay between the germline ends. Germline CDR1 MNHEY, CDR2 SVGEGT. CDR3 length equals 15 residues. CDR3 bases: TGTGCCAGCAGTGCCCCGACAGGTTACAATCAGCCCCAGCATTTT. It encodes CASSAPTGYNQPQHF.

The chain couples TRBV6-6 to TRBJ2-5; 12 positions agree with TRBD2. The trim removed 10 bases at V and 1 base at J, leaving 4 bases unmatched. The V gene's germline CDR1 is MNHNY and CDR2 SVGAGI (reference sequence). The CDR3 has 14 amino acids. The CDR3 spells CATTSGSVQETQYF. The CDR3 bases are TGTGCCACGACTAGCGGGAGTGTCCAAGAGACCCAGTACTTC.

The chain has TRBV28 and TRBJ2-7, with 7 bases aligning to TRBD1. The CDR3 is made up of 13 amino acids. After removal of 5 bases from V and 2 bases from J, the junction contained 3 bases not matched to a gene. Germline V gene sequence: CDR1 MDHEN, CDR2 SYDVKM. CDR3 amino acids: CASSRDSPYEQYF. The DNA of the CDR3 is TGTGCCAGCAGTCGGGACAGCCCCTACGAGCAGTACTTC. The entire variable domain, with the rest obtained from reference TRBV28 and TRBJ2-7, is as follows: DVKVTQSSRYLVKRTGEKVFLECVQDMDHENMFWYRQDPGLGLRLIYFSYDVKMKEKGDIPEGYSVSREKKERFSLILESASTNQTSMYLCASSRDSPYEQYFGPGTRLTVT.

The V gene is TRBV19, the J gene TRBJ1-6; 9 bases map to TRBD1. The CDR3 is made up of 15 amino acids. The V and J ends lost 5 bases and 8 bases, in that order; junction bases with no gene match: 7. Per germline, CDR1 LNHDA and CDR2 SQIVND (reference sequence). The CDR3 region has the DNA TGTGCCAGTAGTCCGACCGGGACAGGGTATTCACCCCTCCACTTT. Its translation: CASSPTGTGYSPLHF.

A word on this clone: The same CDR3 arises from other DNA sequences in this sample as well. The V call is TRBV20-1, the J call TRBJ1-2, with a weak D call TRBD1 (5 bases). CDR3 length equals 11 residues. Germline loops: CDR1 DFQATT, CDR2 SNEGSKA (reference sequence). The CDR3 DNA sequence: TGCAGGGCCGGGGGGGGGTCTGGCTACACCTTC. Translating gives CRAGGGSGYTF.

V is TRBV19 and J is TRBJ2-2; D possibly corresponds to TRBD2 (6 bases). In germline, CDR1 is LNHDA, CDR2 SQIVND (reference sequence). V lost 4 bases and J lost 1, with 7 bases in between. The CDR3 sequence is 14 residues long. The CDR3 spells CASSRGLNTGELFF. Written as DNA, the CDR3 is TGTGCCAGTAGTAGGGGACTGAACACCGGGGAGCTGTTTTTT. The full variable domain, completed using reference TRBV19 and TRBJ2-2, is DGGITQSPKYLFRKEGQNVTLSCEQNLNHDAMYWYRQDPGQGLRLIYYSQIVNDFQKGDIAEGYSVSREKKESFPLTVTSAQKNPTAFYLCASSRGLNTGELFFGEGSRLTVL.

The chain recombines TRBV6-5 with TRBJ2-7, with TRBD1 matching over 7 bases. Trimming cost V 5 bases and J 1 base; bases outside gene matches: 8. Germline CDR1 and CDR2: MNHEY and SVGAGI. This CDR3 comprises 15 residues. CDR3 DNA: TGTGCCAGCAGTAAACCTCCGGGACAGTCCTACGAGCAGTACTTC. Encoded protein: CASSKPPGQSYEQYF.

This sequence joins TRBV4-2 and TRBJ1-1; perhaps TRBD1 as D (5 bases). V shed 4 bases and J shed 0 bases, with 12 bases lying between them. The CDR3 sequence is 15 residues long. Germline-derived CDR1 and CDR2 are LGHNA and YNFKEQ. CDR3 sequence reads: CASSRETAMNTEAFF. Written as DNA, the CDR3 is TGTGCCAGCAGCCGAGAGACAGCCATGAACACTGAAGCTTTCTTT.

This clone was detected only once. This chain connects TRBV7-2 to TRBJ1-5, with a weak D call TRBD1 (6 bases). Germline V gene lookup returns CDR1 SGHTA and CDR2 FQGNSA. This CDR3 is 17 amino acids long. Trimming pared 1 base from V and 2 bases from J, leaving 15 bases between. The CDR3 DNA is TGTGCCAGCAGCTTAGGGGGAGGGGGGGCTGGCAATCAGCCCCAGCATTTT. Residues: CASSLGGGGAGNQPQHF.